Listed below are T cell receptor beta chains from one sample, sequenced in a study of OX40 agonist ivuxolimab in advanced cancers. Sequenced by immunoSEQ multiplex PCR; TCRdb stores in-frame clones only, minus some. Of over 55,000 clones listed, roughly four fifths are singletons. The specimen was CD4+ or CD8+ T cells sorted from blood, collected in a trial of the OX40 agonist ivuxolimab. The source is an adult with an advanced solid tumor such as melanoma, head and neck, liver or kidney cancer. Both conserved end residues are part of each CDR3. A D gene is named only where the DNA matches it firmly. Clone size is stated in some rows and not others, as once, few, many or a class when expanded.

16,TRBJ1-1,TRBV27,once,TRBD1,CASSLFAGGVRLEAFF,TGTGCCAGCAGTTTATTCGCAGGGGGCGTCCGCCTCGAAGCTTTCTTT
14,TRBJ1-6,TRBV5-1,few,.,CASSSEPYESPLHF,TGCGCCAGCAGCTCCGAACCGTACGAATCACCCCTCCACTTT
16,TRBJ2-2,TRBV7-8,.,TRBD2,CASSPRAGGKTGELFF,TGTGCCAGCAGCCCAAGGGCGGGAGGAAAAACCGGGGAGCTGTTTTTT
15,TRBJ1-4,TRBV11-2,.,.,CASQTYYATNEKLFF,TGTGCCAGCCAAACATACTACGCAACTAATGAAAAACTGTTTTTT
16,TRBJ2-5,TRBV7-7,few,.,CASSLHSRGGQETQYF,TGTGCCAGCAGCTTACATTCGCGGGGTGGTCAAGAGACCCAGTACTTC
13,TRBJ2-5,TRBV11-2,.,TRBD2,CASGSGGRETQYF,TGTGCCAGCGGTAGCGGGGGGCGGGAGACCCAGTACTTC
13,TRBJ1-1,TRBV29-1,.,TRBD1,CSVAGGKATEAFF,TGCAGCGTTGCAGGGGGGAAGGCCACTGAAGCTTTCTTT
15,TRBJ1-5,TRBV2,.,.,CASSKQSHSNQPQHF,TGTGCCAGCAGTAAACAGTCACATAGCAATCAGCCCCAGCATTTT
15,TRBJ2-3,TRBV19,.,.,CASSPPGVPTDTQYF,TGTGCCAGTAGTCCCCCCGGGGTCCCCACAGATACGCAGTATTTT
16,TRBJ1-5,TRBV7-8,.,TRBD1,CASSTGQGAYNQPQHF,TGTGCCAGCAGCACAGGACAGGGGGCTTACAATCAGCCCCAGCATTTT
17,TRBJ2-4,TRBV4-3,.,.,CASSRGVEGAAKNIQYF,TGCGCCAGCAGCCGAGGGGTCGAAGGGGCGGCCAAAAACATTCAGTACTTC
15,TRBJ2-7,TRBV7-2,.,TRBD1,CASSEIRGSSYEQYF,TGTGCCAGCAGCGAGATCAGGGGGAGCTCCTACGAGCAGTACTTC
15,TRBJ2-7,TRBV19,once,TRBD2,CASSTQLTSGREQYF,TGTGCCAGTAGTACGCAATTGACTAGCGGTCGAGAGCAGTACTTC
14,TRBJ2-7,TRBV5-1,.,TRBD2,CASSYLAGHHEQYF,TGCGCCAGCAGCTACCTAGCGGGGCACCACGAGCAGTACTTC
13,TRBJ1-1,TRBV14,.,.,CASSQGRNTEAFF,TGTGCCAGCAGCCAAGGGCGGAACACTGAAGCTTTCTTT
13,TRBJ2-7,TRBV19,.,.,CASTNRETYEQYF,TGTGCCAGTACAAATAGGGAGACCTACGAGCAGTACTTC
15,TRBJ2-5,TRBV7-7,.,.,CASSLGGGGKETQYF,TGTGCTAGCAGCTTAGGTGGAGGGGGAAAAGAGACCCAGTACTTC
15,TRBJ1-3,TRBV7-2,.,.,CASSLEGAVGNTIYF,TGTGCCAGCAGCTTGGAGGGCGCGGTCGGAAACACCATATATTTT
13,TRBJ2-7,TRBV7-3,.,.,CASSDRREPLQYF,TGTGCCAGCAGCGACCGCCGGGAGCCTCTGCAGTACTTC
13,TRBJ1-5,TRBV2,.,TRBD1,CASSGQGGQPQHF,TGTGCCAGCAGCGGACAGGGAGGTCAGCCCCAGCATTTT
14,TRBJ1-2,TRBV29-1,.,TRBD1,CSVGTGGILGGYTF,TGCAGCGTTGGGACAGGGGGCATTTTGGGGGGCTACACCTTC
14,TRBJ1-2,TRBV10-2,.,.,CASRETLTAYGYTF,TGCGCCAGCAGGGAGACGCTAACGGCCTATGGCTACACCTTC
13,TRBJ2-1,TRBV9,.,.,CASSAGTSNEQFF,TGTGCCAGCAGCGCCGGGACTTCCAATGAGCAGTTCTTC
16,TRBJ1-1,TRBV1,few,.,CTSSRKGDGMNTEAFF,TGCACCAGCAGCCGAAAGGGGGACGGCATGAACACTGAAGCTTTCTTT
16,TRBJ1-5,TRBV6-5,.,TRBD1,CASSSTWTGINQPQHF,TGTGCCAGCAGTTCAACGTGGACAGGGATAAATCAGCCCCAGCATTTT
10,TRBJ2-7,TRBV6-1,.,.,CASSNPEQYF,TGTGCCAGCAGTAATCCCGAGCAGTACTTC
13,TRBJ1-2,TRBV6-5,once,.,CASSYSRLRGYTF,TGTGCCAGCAGTTACTCAAGACTCCGGGGCTACACCTTC
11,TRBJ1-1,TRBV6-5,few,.,CASSEALGAFF,TGTGCCAGCAGTGAAGCCTTGGGGGCTTTCTTT
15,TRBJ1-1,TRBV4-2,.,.,CASSQDWSMNTEAFF,TGTGCCAGCAGCCAAGATTGGTCCATGAACACTGAAGCTTTCTTT
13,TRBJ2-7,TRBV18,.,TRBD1,CASSPGQGYGQYF,TGTGCCAGCTCTCCGGGACAGGGGTACGGGCAGTACTTC
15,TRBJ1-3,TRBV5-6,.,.,CASSPGVAAGNTIYF,TGTGCCAGCAGTCCGGGGGTAGCGGCTGGAAACACCATATATTTT
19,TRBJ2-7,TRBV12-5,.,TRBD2,CASGLTPKETSGSSYEQYF,TGTGCTAGTGGTTTGACCCCAAAAGAGACTAGCGGGAGCTCCTACGAGCAGTACTTC
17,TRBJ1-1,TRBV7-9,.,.,CASSLWSGFSRDTEAFF,TGTGCCAGCAGCTTATGGTCCGGCTTTAGCCGGGACACTGAAGCTTTCTTT
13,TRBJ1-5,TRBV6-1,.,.,CASREGSYQPQHF,TGTGCCAGCAGGGAGGGGTCGTATCAGCCCCAGCATTTT
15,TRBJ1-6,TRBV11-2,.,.,CASSFSGESGSPLHF,TGTGCCAGCAGCTTTTCAGGGGAAAGCGGTTCACCCCTCCACTTT
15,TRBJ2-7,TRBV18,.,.,CASSPVDGPTYEQYF,TGTGCCAGCTCACCCGTGGACGGTCCCACCTACGAGCAGTACTTC
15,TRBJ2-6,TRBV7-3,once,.,CASSFGETGANVLTF,TGTGCCAGCAGCTTTGGGGAGACCGGGGCCAACGTCCTGACTTTC
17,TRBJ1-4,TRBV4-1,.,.,CASSPNPLLATNEKLFF,TGCGCCAGCAGCCCGAACCCGCTACTCGCAACTAATGAAAAACTGTTTTTT
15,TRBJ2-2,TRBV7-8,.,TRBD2,CASSLIAGEAGELFF,TGTGCCAGCAGCTTAATAGCGGGGGAGGCCGGGGAGCTGTTTTTT
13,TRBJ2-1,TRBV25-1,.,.,CASRGPGWNEQFF,TGTGCCAGCAGAGGTCCAGGGTGGAATGAGCAGTTCTTC
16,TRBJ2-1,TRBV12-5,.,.,CASGSQAERLYNEQFF,TGTGCTAGTGGTTCCCAGGCAGAAAGACTTTACAATGAGCAGTTCTTC
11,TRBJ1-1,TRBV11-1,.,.,CASSLKTEAFF,TGTGCCAGCAGCTTAAAGACTGAAGCTTTCTTT
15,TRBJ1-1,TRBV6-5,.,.,CASSLEYVGNTEAFF,TGTGCCAGCAGCCTCGAGTACGTAGGAAACACTGAAGCTTTCTTT
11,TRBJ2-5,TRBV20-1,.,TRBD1,CSAGQGETQYF,TGCAGTGCTGGACAGGGGGAGACCCAGTACTTC
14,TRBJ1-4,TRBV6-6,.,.,CASRSRPANEKLFF,TGTGCCAGCAGGTCCCGACCGGCTAATGAAAAACTGTTTTTT
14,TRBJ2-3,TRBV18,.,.,CASSLPLPADTQYF,TGTGCCAGCTCTCTCCCCTTACCGGCAGATACGCAGTATTTT
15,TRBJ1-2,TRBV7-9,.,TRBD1,CASSSPGQGSYGYTF,TGTGCCAGCAGCTCACCCGGACAGGGTAGCTATGGCTACACCTTC
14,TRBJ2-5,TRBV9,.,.,CASSVDLNQETQYF,TGTGCCAGCAGCGTAGATCTCAATCAAGAGACCCAGTACTTC